The next 24 T cell receptor beta chains were all read from a single sample in a study of post-analysis software for immune sequencing data. The antigens these receptors bind are not known. The TCR beta cDNA libraries contained unique molecular identifiers. One entry per CDR3 protein results from TCRdb running MiXCR on the PCR reads. The sample carries roughly 800,000 distinct CDR3 sequences, around 42% recorded once. Study-wide points: About five TRBV segments were more frequent in patients than controls; TRBV5-6, TRBV5-1 and TRBV20-1 belonged to this group.

Sample: blood. These receptors originate from a girl between 5 and 17 years old with multiple sclerosis.

V and J are TRBV20-1 and TRBJ2-5; 14 nucleotides line up with TRBD2. The DNA end is a closer match to TRBJ2-7, so the J assignment may be wrong. The CDR3 runs to 15 residues. CDR1 is DFQATT, CDR2 SNEGSKA, per germline (reference sequence). The CDR3 loop is CSAPPGLAGAYEQYF. The CDR3 DNA reads TGCAGTGCGCCGCCGGGACTAGCGGGAGCCTACGAGCAGTACTTC.

The genes are TRBV6-5 and TRBJ2-7; a possible D gene is TRBD1 (6 bases). The ends were cut back, 5 bases at V and 0 bases at J, with 17 bases in the middle. Germline CDR1 reads MNHEY; CDR2 reads SVGAGI. The CDR3 spans 16 residues. As DNA, the CDR3 is TGTGCCAGCAGTCCGCCTCAGGGGATCCTCTCCTACGAGCAGTACTTC. It is translated as CASSPPQGILSYEQYF.

CDR3 sequence reads: CASSLVPAGGLYNEQFF. CDR3 bases: TGCGCCAGCAGCTTGGTACCAGCGGGAGGGTTATACAATGAGCAGTTCTTC. V usage is TRBV5-1 and J usage is TRBJ2-1; 10 bases are shared with TRBD2. Germline CDR1 SGHRS, CDR2 YFSETQ. This CDR3 comprises 17 residues. V lost 0 bases, J lost 4 bases, and 7 bases stayed unmatched.

The DNA for the CDR3 is TGCAGTGCCCCCAAACGGCCCAGGCTCTCTCAAGAGCAGTACTTC. This translates into CSAPKRPRLSQEQYF. The chain employs TRBV20-1 and TRBJ2-5; no clear D gene. The CDR3 covers 15 residues. V was trimmed by 6 bases and J by 11 bases, leaving 28 bases between them. Germline values: CDR1 DFQATT, CDR2 SNEGSKA (reference sequence).

This clonotype came up a few times. The genes are TRBV11-2 and TRBJ2-4; D remains unclear. The DNA end favors TRBJ2-7, so the J call may be wrong. From germline, CDR1 is SGHAT and CDR2 FQNNGV. The CDR3 contains 13 residues. CDR3 DNA sequence: TGTGCCAGCAGCCCCCCCTTAAGAGGCGAGCAGTACTTC. It codes for CASSPPLRGEQYF.

This clonotype was recorded a few times. The chain has TRBV7-9 and TRBJ2-1; unclear D gene. The length of the CDR3 is 13 residues. V was cut by 3 bases and J by 7 bases, with 10 bases left in between. Germline loops: CDR1 SEHNR, CDR2 FQNEAQ (reference sequence). In DNA form, the CDR3 reads TGTGCCAGCAGCTTGATCGTGGGTAATGAGCAGTTCTTC. It codes for CASSLIVGNEQFF.

The V call is TRBV20-1, the J call TRBJ2-3; D not certain. The length of the CDR3 is 14 residues. V was shortened by 5 bases and J by 6 bases, with 18 bases between the two germline ends. Germline CDR1 is DFQATT and CDR2 is SNEGSKA (reference sequence). CDR3 bases: TGCAGTGCTCCCCTGAAGACCCGCTCGGATACGCAGTATTTT. This encodes CSAPLKTRSDTQYF.

This chain links TRBV5-1 with TRBJ2-1; the match to TRBD2 covers 9 bases. J was trimmed by 6 bases and V by 4 bases; bases with no gene match: 8. The CDR3 covers 15 residues. Germline-derived CDR1 and CDR2 are SGHRS and YFSETQ. In DNA, the CDR3 is TGCGCCAGCAGCATTAGCGGGAGTAGCTCCAATGAGCAGTTCTTC. Its translation is CASSISGSSSNEQFF.

J is TRBJ2-3 and V is TRBV6-5; 10 bases fit TRBD2. Trimming took 3 bases from V and 3 from J; bases not matched to a gene: 3. The CDR3 extends over 15 amino acids. Germline lookup yields CDR1 MNHEY and CDR2 SVGAGI. CDR3 sequence reads: CASSYHSGGTDTQYF. CDR3 nucleotides: TGTGCCAGCAGTTATCATAGCGGGGGGACAGATACGCAGTATTTT.

The chain carries TRBV28 and TRBJ2-3, with 7 bases lining up with TRBD2. The V gene's germline CDR1 is MDHEN and CDR2 SYDVKM. This CDR3 spans 15 amino acids. V was clipped by 6 bases and J by 2 bases; unmatched bases: 8. CDR3 residues: CASSPGTIVTDTQYF. CDR3 sequence (DNA): TGTGCCAGCAGCCCCGGGACTATAGTCACAGATACGCAGTATTTT.

V is TRBV15 and J is TRBJ2-5, with 10 bases fitting TRBD1. Germline V CDR1 and CDR2: LNHNV, YYDKDF (reference sequence). Trimming at V came to 3 bases and at J to 1 base, leaving 2 bases not matched to a gene. The CDR3 runs 15 residues. The CDR3: CATSRGQGTQETQYF. DNA of the CDR3: TGTGCCACCAGCAGGGGACAGGGGACCCAAGAGACCCAGTACTTC.

This clonotype showed up just a few times. A read error may account for a junction end that differs from germline. V is TRBV7-2 and J is TRBJ2-7; the match to TRBD2 covers 12 bases. The CDR3 loop spans 13 amino acids. From germline, CDR1 is SGHTA and CDR2 FQGNSA. In DNA form, the CDR3 reads TGTGCCAGCAGCCTAGCGGGAGGGGCCGAGCAGTACTTC. Protein sequence: CASSLAGGAEQYF.

The rearrangement links TRBV20-1 to TRBJ2-1; 7 bases align to TRBD2. The CDR3 spans 14 residues. CDR1 is DFQATT, CDR2 SNEGSKA, per germline (reference sequence). V trimming: 6 bases; J trimming: 7 bases; junction bases outside the gene matches: 12. The CDR3 region has the DNA TGCAGTGCAGGACCCGGGGGGACGAGGAATGAGCAGTTCTTC. This sequence encodes CSAGPGGTRNEQFF.

This clonotype was detected a few times. V is TRBV20-1 and J is TRBJ2-3; a possible D gene is TRBD1 (5 bases). Trimming cost V 7 bases and J 2 bases, with 13 bases left between them. CDR3 length: 13 amino acids. Germline values: CDR1 DFQATT, CDR2 SNEGSKA (reference sequence). This chain's CDR3 is CSEKDNPTDTQYF. Written as DNA, the CDR3 is TGCAGTGAGAAGGACAATCCCACAGATACGCAGTATTTT.

The chain links TRBV3-1 to TRBJ2-3; the match to TRBD2 covers 14 bases. With 3 bases clipped from V and 3 bases from J, the junction kept 11 bases outside the gene matches. This CDR3 spans 19 amino acids. Germline values: CDR1 LGHDT, CDR2 YNNKEL (reference sequence). CDR3 DNA sequence: TGTGCCAGCAGCCACCCTTCCGGGACTAGCGGGAGTCTGACAGATACGCAGTATTTT. This translates into CASSHPSGTSGSLTDTQYF.

This chain joins TRBV28 and TRBJ2-5, with D tentatively TRBD2 (6 bases). This CDR3 region has 14 residues. The germline V gene encodes CDR1 MDHEN and CDR2 SYDVKM. V gave up 2 bases and J gave up 4 bases, with 11 bases separating them. The CDR3 nucleotides are TGTGCCAGCAGTTTACTTTTCGGGGGAGAGACCCAGTACTTC. Amino acid sequence: CASSLLFGGETQYF. The full variable domain, rest sourced from reference TRBV28 and TRBJ2-5, is DVKVTQSSRYLVKRTGEKVFLECVQDMDHENMFWYRQDPGLGLRLIYFSYDVKMKEKGDIPEGYSVSREKKERFSLILESASTNQTSMYLCASSLLFGGETQYFGPGTRLLVL.

CDR3 loop: CSVSQGGFYEKLFF. The CDR3 nucleotides are TGCAGCGTCTCACAGGGGGGCTTTTATGAAAAACTGTTTTTT. The rearrangement links TRBV29-1 to TRBJ1-4; 8 bases fit TRBD1. J gave up 6 bases and V 6 bases, and 9 bases lay outside the gene matches. This CDR3 has 14 amino acids. Germline assignment: CDR1 SQVTM and CDR2 ANQGSEA. Full variable domain (outside the CDR3, taken from reference TRBV29-1 and TRBJ1-4): SAVISQKPSRDICQRGTSLTIQCQVDSQVTMMFWYRQQPGQSLTLIATANQGSEATYESGFVIDKFPISRPNLTFSTLTVSNMSPEDSSIYLCSVSQGGFYEKLFFGSGTQLSVL.

V is TRBV20-1 and J is TRBJ1-2, with 7 bases that match TRBD1. The germline V gene has CDR1 DFQATT and CDR2 SNEGSKA (reference sequence). V trimming: 0 bases; J trimming: 6 bases; junction bases outside the gene matches: 10. The CDR3 contains 15 residues. The DNA of the CDR3 is TGCAGTGCTAGAGATCGGCCAGGGGGGGAGAATGGCTACACCTTC. Translation gives CSARDRPGGENGYTF.

This chain uses TRBV20-1 with TRBJ2-5; D might be TRBD2 (6 bases). Per germline, CDR1 DFQATT and CDR2 SNEGSKA (reference sequence). The CDR3 consists of 12 residues. The CDR3: CSISGPQETQYF. CDR3 sequence (DNA): TGCAGCATAAGCGGGCCCCAAGAGACCCAGTACTTC.

The chain joins TRBV2 to TRBJ2-7, with 10 bases fitting TRBD2. J was trimmed by 5 bases and V by 2 bases; bases with no gene match: 9. The CDR3 loop spans 16 amino acids. Germline CDR1 is SNHLY and CDR2 is FYNNEI. The CDR3 DNA reads as TGTGCCAGCAGTGAACTAGCGGGAGTTCCGAGGAACGAGCAGTACTTC. This gives the protein CASSELAGVPRNEQYF.

This clonotype came up a few times. The chain carries TRBV29-1 and TRBJ2-5; D remains unclear. The CDR3 sequence is 12 residues long. Germline V gene sequence: CDR1 SQVTM, CDR2 ANQGSEA. The V gene lost 4 bases and the J gene lost 5 bases, with 11 bases spanning the gap. Here the CDR3 reads CSVVRSGETQYF. In DNA form, the CDR3 reads TGCAGCGTTGTCCGGTCTGGGGAGACCCAGTACTTC.

The chain uses TRBV29-1 and TRBJ2-5; D gene unclear. Trimming left V 2 bases short and J 4 bases short, with 8 bases between. Germline CDR1 SQVTM, CDR2 ANQGSEA. The CDR3 covers 12 residues. The CDR3: CSVEKMGETQYF. For the CDR3, the DNA is TGCAGCGTTGAAAAGATGGGAGAGACCCAGTACTTC.

Here the CDR3 DNA reads TGTGCCAGCAGTTTCGTTGGGGGCCTGAGCTCCTACGAGCAGTACTTC. It is translated as CASSFVGGLSSYEQYF. The chain combines TRBV28 with TRBJ2-7, with D maybe TRBD1 (6 bases). The V and J ends lost 3 bases and 0 bases respectively, with 15 bases between them. This CDR3 is built from 16 residues. Germline V gene sequence: CDR1 MDHEN, CDR2 SYDVKM.

This sequence joins TRBV5-1 and TRBJ2-7; TRBD1 matches at 9 bases. The CDR3 totals 14 residues. V shed 1 base and J 6 bases; nucleotides not matched to a gene: 5. CDR1 and CDR2 (germline): SGHRS, YFSETQ. CDR3 protein: CASSLNRGRGEQYF. CDR3 nucleotide sequence: TGCGCCAGCAGCTTGAACAGGGGGCGCGGCGAGCAGTACTTC.